Sequencing of this T cell receptor (beta chain) was carried out in a study of metastatic and nonmetastatic thyroid tumors. Study information: Repertoires of blood and of tissue (tumor or nodule) from malignant and benign thyroid patients were compared.

Study results and limitations: Across blood and tumor, TCR beta diversity in malignant thyroid tumors was reportedly significantly higher than in benign nodules.

Original processing methods: Built for papillary thyroid cancer, a distant-metastasis classifier drew on CDR3 differences across clinicopathological groups. With MiXCR, TCRdb reprocessed the PCR reads. The V and J calls, along with clone size, are taken from TCRdb and not from the paper's own processing. The sample has tens of thousands of clones, around 16% seen once. All patients were untreated before thyroid surgery. V gave up 3 bases and J gave up 6 bases, with 11 bases separating them. The CDR3 contains 13 residues. Germline-derived CDR1 and CDR2 are MNHEY and SMNVEV (reference sequence). This clone was seen many times. Its target is unknown.

This sequence originates from a male donor with papillary thyroid cancer or a benign thyroid nodule (not recorded which). Some clones in this sample may be carry-over from other donors' samples. The chain uses TRBV27 and TRBJ1-2; D is undetermined. The sample comprised blood. The CDR3 DNA is TGTGCCAGCAGTTTTAGTGTTACAGATGGCTACACCTTC. As protein: CASSFSVTDGYTF.